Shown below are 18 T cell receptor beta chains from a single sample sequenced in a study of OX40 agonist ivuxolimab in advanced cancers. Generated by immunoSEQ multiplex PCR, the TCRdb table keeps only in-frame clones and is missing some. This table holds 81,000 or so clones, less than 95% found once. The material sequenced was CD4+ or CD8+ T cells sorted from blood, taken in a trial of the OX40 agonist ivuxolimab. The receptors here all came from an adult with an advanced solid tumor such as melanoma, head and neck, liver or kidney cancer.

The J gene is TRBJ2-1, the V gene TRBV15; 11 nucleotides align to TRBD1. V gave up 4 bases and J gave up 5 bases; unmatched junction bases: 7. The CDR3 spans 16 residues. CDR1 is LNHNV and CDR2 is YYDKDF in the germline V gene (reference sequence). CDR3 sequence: CATSKGTGGADNEQFF. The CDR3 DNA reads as TGTGCCACCAGCAAAGGGACAGGGGGAGCCGACAATGAGCAGTTCTTC.

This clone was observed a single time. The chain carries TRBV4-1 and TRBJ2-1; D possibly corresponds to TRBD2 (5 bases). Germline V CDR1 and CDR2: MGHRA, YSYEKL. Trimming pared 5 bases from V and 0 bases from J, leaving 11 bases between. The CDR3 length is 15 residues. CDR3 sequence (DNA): TGCGCCAGCAGCGAGCGGCCCTCCTCCTACAATGAGCAGTTCTTC. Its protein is CASSERPSSYNEQFF.

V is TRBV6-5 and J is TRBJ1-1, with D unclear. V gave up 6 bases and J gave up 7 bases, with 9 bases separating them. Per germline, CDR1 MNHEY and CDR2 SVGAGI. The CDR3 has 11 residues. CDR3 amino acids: CASSPGVEAFF. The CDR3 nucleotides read TGTGCCAGCAGCCCCGGGGTTGAAGCTTTCTTT.

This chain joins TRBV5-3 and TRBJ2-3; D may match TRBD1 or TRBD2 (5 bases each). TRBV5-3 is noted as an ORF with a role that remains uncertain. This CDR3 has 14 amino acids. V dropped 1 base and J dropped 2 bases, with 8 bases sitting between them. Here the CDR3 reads CARSLRGATDTQYF. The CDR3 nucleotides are TGTGCCAGAAGCTTGAGAGGGGCCACAGATACGCAGTATTTT.

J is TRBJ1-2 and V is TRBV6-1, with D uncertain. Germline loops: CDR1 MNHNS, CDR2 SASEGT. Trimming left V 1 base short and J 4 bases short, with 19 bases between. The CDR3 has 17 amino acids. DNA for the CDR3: TGTGCCAGCAGTGAAGATATTAACGGGGAGACATTCTATGGCTACACCTTC. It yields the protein CASSEDINGETFYGYTF.

DNA for the CDR3: TGCGCCAGCAGCTTGGCAGACTCTGGAAACACCATATATTTT. Residues: CASSLADSGNTIYF. V is TRBV5-1 and J is TRBJ1-3; the D is unclear. Germline V gene sequence: CDR1 SGHRS, CDR2 YFSETQ. The CDR3 is made up of 14 amino acids. Trimming stripped 0 bases from V and 0 bases from J, with 4 bases between.

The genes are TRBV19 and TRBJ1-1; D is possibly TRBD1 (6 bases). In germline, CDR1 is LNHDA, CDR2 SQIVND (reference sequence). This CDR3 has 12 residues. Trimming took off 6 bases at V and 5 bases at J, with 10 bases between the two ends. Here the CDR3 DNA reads TGTGCCAGTAGCCCTACAGGGACTGAAGCTTTCTTT. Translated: CASSPTGTEAFF.

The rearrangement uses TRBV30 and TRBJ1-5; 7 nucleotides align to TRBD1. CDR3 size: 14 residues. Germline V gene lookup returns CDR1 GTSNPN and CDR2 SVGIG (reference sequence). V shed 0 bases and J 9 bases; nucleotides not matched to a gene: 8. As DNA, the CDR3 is TGTGCCTGGAGTGTACGTAGGGGGCCTGGGCCCCAGCATTTT. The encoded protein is CAWSVRRGPGPQHF.

The CDR3 sequence is CASSEGQVIAGNQPQHF. In nucleotides, the CDR3 is TGTGCCAGCAGCGAGGGACAGGTAATCGCTGGCAATCAGCCCCAGCATTTT. The V gene is TRBV5-5, the J gene TRBJ1-5, with 8 nucleotides matching TRBD1. Germline CDR1 and CDR2: SGHKS and YYEKEE (reference sequence). The CDR3 spans 17 residues. J lost 2 bases, V lost 4 bases, and 11 bases had no gene match. The full variable domain, with the rest looked up from reference TRBV5-5 and TRBJ1-5, is DAGVTQSPTHLIKTRGQQVTLRCSPISGHKSVSWYQQVLGQGPQFIFQYYEKEERGRGNFPDRFSARQFPNYSSELNVNALLLGDSALYLCASSEGQVIAGNQPQHFGDGTRLSIL.

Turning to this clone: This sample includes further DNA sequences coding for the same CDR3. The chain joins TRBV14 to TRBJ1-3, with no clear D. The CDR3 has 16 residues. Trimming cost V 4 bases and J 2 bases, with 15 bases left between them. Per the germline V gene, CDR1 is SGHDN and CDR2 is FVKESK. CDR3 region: CASSLLGGATGNTIYF. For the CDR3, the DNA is TGTGCCAGCAGCCTATTAGGAGGCGCGACTGGAAACACCATATATTTT.

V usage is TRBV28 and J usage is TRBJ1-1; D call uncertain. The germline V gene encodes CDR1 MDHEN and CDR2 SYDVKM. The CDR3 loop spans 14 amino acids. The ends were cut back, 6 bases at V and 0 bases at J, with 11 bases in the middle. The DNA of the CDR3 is TGTGCCAGCAGACCCTTGTTCTTGAACACTGAAGCTTTCTTT. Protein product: CASRPLFLNTEAFF.

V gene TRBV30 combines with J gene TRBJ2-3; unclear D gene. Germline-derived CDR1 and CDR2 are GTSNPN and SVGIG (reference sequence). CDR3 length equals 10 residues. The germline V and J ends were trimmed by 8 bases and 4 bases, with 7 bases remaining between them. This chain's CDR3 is CAVGPDTQYF. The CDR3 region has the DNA TGTGCCGTAGGCCCAGATACGCAGTATTTT.

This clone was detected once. Written as DNA, the CDR3 is TGTGCCAGCAGCCGAGGATCAGAGACCCAGTACTTC. Translation gives CASSRGSETQYF. The rearrangement uses TRBV13 and TRBJ2-5; D gene uncertain. CDR3 length equals 12 residues. Trimming removed 5 bases at V and 4 bases at J, with 8 bases between. CDR1 and CDR2 (germline): PRHDT, FYEKMQ (reference sequence).

This CDR3 is CASSFRDSFYTF. The CDR3 region has the DNA TGTGCCAGTAGTTTCAGGGACAGCTTCTACACCTTC. The V gene is TRBV19, the J gene TRBJ1-2; 7 nucleotides match TRBD1. This CDR3 comprises 12 residues. In germline, CDR1 is LNHDA, CDR2 SQIVND (reference sequence). V lost 5 bases, J lost 10 bases, and 7 bases stayed unmatched.

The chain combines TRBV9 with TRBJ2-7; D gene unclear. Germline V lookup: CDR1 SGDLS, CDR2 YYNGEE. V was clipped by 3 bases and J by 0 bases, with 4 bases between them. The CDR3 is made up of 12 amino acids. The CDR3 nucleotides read TGTGCCAGCAGCGGAAACTCCTACGAGCAGTACTTC. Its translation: CASSGNSYEQYF.

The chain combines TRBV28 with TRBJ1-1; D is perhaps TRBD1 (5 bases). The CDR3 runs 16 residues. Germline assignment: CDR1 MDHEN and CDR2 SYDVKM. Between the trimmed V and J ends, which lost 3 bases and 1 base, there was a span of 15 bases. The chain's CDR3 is CASSLAAGITNTEAFF. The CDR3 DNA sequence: TGTGCCAGCAGTTTGGCGGCAGGGATTACGAACACTGAAGCTTTCTTT.

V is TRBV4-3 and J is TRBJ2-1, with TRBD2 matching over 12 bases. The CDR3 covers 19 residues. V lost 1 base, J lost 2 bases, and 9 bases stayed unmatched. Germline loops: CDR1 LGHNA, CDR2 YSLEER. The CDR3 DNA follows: TGCGCCAGCAGCCAAGTGAGGCTAGCGGGAGGGTCAGCCTACAATGAGCAGTTCTTC. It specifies CASSQVRLAGGSAYNEQFF.

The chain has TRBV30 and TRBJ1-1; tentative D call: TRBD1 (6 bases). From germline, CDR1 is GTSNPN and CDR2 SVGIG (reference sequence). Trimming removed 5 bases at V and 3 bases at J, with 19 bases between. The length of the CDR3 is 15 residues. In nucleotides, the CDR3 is TGTGCCTGGGCCACCCTACAGGGAAGATACACTGAAGCTTTCTTT. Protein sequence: CAWATLQGRYTEAFF.